This T cell receptor (beta chain) was retrieved from a study of CD8 T cells in ankylosing spondylitis. MiXCR, run by TCRdb on the 5' RACE reads, gives a single entry per CDR3 protein. The repertoire consists of roughly 170,000 distinct CDR3 sequences, with 8.5% to 10% occurring once and the leading ten covering around 16%. Per germline, CDR1 SQVTM and CDR2 ANQGSEA. V was pared by 5 bases and J by 14 bases, with 13 bases between. The CDR3 extends over 10 amino acids. This clonotype showed up just a few times. What was sequenced was blood, either unsorted or a sorted T cell fraction (not recorded which). This receptor was taken from a female donor with ankylosing spondylitis or in good health (not recorded which). The chain combines TRBV29-1 with TRBJ2-1, with D perhaps TRBD1 (5 bases). The CDR3 nucleotides are TGCAGCGTTACCATTTTAGGGGAGTTCTTC. Protein sequence: CSVTILGEFF.